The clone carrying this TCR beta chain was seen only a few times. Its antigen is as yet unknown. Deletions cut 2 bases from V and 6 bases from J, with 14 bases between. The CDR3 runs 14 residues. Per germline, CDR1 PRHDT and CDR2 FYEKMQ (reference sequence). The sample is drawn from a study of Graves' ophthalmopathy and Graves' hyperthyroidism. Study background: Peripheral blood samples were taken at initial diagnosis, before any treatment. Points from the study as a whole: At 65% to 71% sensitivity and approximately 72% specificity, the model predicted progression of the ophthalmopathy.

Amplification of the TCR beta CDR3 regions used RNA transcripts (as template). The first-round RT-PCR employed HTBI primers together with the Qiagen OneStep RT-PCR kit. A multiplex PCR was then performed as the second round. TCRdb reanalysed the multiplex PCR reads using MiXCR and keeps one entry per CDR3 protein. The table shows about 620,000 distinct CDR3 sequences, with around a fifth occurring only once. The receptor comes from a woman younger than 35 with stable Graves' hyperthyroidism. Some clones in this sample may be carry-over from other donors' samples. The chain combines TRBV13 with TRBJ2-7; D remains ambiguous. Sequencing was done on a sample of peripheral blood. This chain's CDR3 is CASSLRTNRVEQYF. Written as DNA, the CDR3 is TGTGCCAGCAGCTTAAGGACGAATCGGGTCGAGCAGTACTTC. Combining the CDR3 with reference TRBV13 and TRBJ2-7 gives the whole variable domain AAGVIQSPRHLIKEKRETATLKCYPIPRHDTVYWYQQGPGQDPQFLISFYEKMQSDKGSIPDRFSAQQFSDYHSELNMSSLELGDSALYFCASSLRTNRVEQYFGPGTRLTVT.